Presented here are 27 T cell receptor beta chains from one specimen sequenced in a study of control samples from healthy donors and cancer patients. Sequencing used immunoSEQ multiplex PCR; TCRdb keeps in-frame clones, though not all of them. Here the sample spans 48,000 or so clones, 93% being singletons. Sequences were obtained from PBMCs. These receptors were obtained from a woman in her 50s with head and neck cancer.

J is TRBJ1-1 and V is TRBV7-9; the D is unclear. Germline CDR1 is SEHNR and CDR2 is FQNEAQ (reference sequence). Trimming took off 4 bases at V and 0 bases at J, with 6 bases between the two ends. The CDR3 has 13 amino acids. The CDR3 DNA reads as TGTGCCAGCAGCTCTTCCATGAACACTGAAGCTTTCTTT. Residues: CASSSSMNTEAFF. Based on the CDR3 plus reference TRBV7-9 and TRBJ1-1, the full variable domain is DTGVSQNPRHKITKRGQNVTFRCDPISEHNRLYWYRQTLGQGPEFLTYFQNEAQLEKSRLLSDRFSAERPKGSFSTLEIQRTEQGDSAMYLCASSSSMNTEAFFGQGTRLTVV.

The CDR3 loop is CASRVTSGRAMEQFF. Here the CDR3 DNA reads TGTGCCAGCAGGGTGACTAGCGGGAGGGCCATGGAGCAGTTCTTC. J is TRBJ2-1 and V is TRBV11-2; the match to TRBD2 covers 14 bases. The CDR3 length is 15 residues. Germline V lookup: CDR1 SGHAT, CDR2 FQNNGV. After removal of 6 bases from V and 10 bases from J, the junction contained 8 bases not matched to a gene.

The CDR3 sequence is CASSYSRDQPQHF. The CDR3 nucleotides read TGTGCCAGCAGTTACTCTCGAGATCAGCCCCAGCATTTT. The chain links TRBV6-6 to TRBJ1-5; D uncertain. Looked up from germline, CDR1 is MNHNY and CDR2 is SVGAGI (reference sequence). The V end was cut by 0 bases, the J end by 5 bases, with 5 bases between. The CDR3 is 13 amino acids.

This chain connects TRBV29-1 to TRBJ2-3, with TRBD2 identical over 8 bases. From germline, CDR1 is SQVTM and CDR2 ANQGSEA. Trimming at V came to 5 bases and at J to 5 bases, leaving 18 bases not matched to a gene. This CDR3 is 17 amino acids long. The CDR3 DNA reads TGCAGCGTTCCCACCCTAGCGGGCGGAGGTAGTAAAGATACGCAGTATTTT. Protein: CSVPTLAGGGSKDTQYF.

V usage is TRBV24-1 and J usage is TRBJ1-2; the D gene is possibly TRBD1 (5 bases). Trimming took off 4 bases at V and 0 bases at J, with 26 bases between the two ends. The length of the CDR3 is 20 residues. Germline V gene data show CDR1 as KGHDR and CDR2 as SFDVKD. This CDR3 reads CATSDPPSGTHFHSNYGYTF. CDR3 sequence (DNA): TGTGCCACCAGTGACCCCCCGTCCGGGACCCACTTTCACTCTAACTATGGCTACACCTTC.

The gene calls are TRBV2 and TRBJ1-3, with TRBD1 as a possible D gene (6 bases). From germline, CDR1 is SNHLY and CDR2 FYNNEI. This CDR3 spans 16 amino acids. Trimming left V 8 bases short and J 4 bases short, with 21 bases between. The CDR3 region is CASDSPRTDPGNTIYF. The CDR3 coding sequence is TGTGCCAGCGATTCTCCCCGGACAGATCCCGGAAACACCATATATTTT.

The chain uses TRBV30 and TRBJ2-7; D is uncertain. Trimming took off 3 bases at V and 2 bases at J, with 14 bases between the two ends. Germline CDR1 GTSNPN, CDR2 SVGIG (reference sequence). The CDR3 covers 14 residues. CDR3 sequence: CAWSLSGLAYEQYF. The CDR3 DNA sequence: TGTGCCTGGAGCCTCTCGGGCCTGGCCTACGAGCAGTACTTC.

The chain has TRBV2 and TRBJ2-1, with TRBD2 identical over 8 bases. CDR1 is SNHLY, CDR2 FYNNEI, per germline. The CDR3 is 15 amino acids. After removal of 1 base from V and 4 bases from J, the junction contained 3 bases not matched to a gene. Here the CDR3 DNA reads TGTGCCAGCAGTGAAGGGGTAGCGGGGTACAATGAGCAGTTCTTC. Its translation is CASSEGVAGYNEQFF.

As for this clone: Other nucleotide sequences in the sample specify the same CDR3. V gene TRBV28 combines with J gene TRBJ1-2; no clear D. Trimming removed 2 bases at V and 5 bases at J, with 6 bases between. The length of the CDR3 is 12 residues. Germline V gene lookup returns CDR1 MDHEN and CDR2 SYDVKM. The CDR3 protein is CASSLRGYGYTF. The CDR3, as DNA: TGTGCCAGCAGTTTAAGAGGGTATGGCTACACCTTC.

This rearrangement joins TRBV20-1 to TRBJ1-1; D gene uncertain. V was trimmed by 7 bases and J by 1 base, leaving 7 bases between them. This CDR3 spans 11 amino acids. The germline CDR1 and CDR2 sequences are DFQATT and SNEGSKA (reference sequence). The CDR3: CSVQANTEAFF. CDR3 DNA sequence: TGCAGTGTCCAGGCGAACACTGAAGCTTTCTTT.

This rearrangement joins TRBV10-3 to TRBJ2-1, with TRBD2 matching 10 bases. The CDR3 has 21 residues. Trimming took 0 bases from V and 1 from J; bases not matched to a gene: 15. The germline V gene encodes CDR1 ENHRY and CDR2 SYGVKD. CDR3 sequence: CAISESWGSASGSQSYNEQFF. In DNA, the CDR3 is TGTGCCATCAGTGAGTCCTGGGGATCGGCTAGCGGGAGCCAGTCCTACAATGAGCAGTTCTTC.

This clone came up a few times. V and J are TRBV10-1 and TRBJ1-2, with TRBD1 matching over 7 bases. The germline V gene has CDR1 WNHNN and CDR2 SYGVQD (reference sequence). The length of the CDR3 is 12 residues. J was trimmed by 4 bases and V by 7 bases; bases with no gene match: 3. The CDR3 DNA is TGCGCCAGCATTAACAGGGGCTATGGCTACACCTTC. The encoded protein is CASINRGYGYTF.

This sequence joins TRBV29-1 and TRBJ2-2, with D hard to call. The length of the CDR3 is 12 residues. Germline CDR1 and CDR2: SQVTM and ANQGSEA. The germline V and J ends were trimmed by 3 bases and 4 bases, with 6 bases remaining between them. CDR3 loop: CSVDRSTGELFF. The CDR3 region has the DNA TGCAGCGTTGACCGGTCCACCGGGGAGCTGTTTTTT.

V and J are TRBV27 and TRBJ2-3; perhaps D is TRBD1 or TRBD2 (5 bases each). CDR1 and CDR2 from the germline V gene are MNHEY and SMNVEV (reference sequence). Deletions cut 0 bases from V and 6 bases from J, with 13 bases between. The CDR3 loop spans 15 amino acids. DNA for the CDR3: TGTGCCAGCAGTTTATCGAGGGGTACTCTGGATACGCAGTATTTT. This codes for CASSLSRGTLDTQYF.

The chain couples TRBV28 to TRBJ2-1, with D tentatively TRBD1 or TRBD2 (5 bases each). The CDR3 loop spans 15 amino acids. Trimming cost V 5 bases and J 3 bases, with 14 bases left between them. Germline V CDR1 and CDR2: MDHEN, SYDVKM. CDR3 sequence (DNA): TGTGCCAGCAGTAGGGGACGGGGTCTCTACAATGAGCAGTTCTTC. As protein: CASSRGRGLYNEQFF.

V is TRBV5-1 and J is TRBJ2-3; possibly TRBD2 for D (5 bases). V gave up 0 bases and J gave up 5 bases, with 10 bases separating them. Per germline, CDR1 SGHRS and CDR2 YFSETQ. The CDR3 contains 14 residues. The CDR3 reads CASSLGTGKDTQYF. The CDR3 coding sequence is TGCGCCAGCAGCTTGGGTACGGGGAAAGATACGCAGTATTTT.

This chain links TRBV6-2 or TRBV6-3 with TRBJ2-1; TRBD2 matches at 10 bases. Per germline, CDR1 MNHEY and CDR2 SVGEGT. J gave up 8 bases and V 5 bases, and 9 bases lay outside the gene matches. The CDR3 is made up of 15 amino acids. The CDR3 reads CASSTRTSGFDEQFF. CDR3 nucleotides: TGTGCCAGCAGTACCCGGACTAGCGGATTCGATGAGCAGTTCTTC.

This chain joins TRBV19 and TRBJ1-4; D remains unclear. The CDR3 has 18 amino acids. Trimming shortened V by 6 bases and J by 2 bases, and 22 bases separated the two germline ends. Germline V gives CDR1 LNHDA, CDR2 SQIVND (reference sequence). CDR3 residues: CASRSQVSGGLTNEKLFF. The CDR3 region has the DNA TGTGCCAGTAGGTCTCAGGTCAGCGGCGGGCTGACTAATGAAAAACTGTTTTTT.

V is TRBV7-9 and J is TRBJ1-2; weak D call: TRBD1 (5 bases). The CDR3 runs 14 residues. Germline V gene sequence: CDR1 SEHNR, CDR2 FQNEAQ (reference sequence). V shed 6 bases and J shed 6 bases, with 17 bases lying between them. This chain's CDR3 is CASRAGTVEHGYTF. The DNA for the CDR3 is TGTGCCAGCAGGGCCGGGACGGTGGAGCATGGCTACACCTTC.

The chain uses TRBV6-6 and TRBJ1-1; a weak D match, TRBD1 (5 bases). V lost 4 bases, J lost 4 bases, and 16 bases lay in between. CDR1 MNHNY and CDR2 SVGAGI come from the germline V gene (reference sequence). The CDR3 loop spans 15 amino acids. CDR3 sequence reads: CASSSLGLPLTEAFF. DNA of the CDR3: TGTGCCAGCAGTTCCCTGGGACTCCCGCTCACTGAAGCTTTCTTT.

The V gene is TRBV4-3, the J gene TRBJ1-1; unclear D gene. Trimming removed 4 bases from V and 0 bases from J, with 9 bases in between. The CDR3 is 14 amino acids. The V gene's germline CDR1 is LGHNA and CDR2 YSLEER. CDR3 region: CASSRGRMNTEAFF. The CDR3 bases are TGCGCCAGCAGCCGCGGGCGGATGAACACTGAAGCTTTCTTT.

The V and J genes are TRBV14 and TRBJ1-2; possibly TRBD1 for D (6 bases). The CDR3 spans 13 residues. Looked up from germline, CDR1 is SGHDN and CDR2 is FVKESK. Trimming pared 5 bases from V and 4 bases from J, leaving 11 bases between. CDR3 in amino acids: CASSAGHIYGYTF. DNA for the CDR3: TGTGCCAGCAGCGCGGGACACATCTATGGCTACACCTTC.

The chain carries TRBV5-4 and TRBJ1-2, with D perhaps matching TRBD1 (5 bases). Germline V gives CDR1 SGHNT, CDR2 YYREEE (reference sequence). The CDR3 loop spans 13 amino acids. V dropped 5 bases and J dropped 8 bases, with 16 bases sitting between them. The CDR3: CASSLGGGGGYTF. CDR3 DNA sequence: TGTGCCAGCAGTCTGGGCGGGGGAGGGGGCTACACCTTC.

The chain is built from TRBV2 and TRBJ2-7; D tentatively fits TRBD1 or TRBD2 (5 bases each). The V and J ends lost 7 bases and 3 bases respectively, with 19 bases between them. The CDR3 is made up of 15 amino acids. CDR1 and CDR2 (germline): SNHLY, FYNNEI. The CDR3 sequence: CASTLGDGHVYEQYF. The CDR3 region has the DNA TGTGCCAGCACATTGGGGGACGGACACGTCTACGAGCAGTACTTC.

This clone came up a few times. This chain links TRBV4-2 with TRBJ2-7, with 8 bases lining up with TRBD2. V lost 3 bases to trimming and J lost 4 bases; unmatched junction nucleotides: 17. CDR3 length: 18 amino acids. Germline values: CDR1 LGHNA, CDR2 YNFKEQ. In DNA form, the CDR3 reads TGTGCCAGCAGCCACCCCAAACGGGGGGGCCTGGAAGTGTACGAGCAGTACTTC. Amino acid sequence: CASSHPKRGGLEVYEQYF.

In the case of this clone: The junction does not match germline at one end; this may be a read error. The CDR3 DNA follows: TGTGCCGGCAGCCCACCACGGCGGGGGCCTGACAATGAGCAGTTCTTC. Its protein is CAGSPPRRGPDNEQFF. The gene calls are TRBV11-2 and TRBJ2-1; D is perhaps TRBD2 (7 bases). CDR1 and CDR2 from the germline V gene are SGHAT and FQNNGV. The CDR3 covers 16 residues.

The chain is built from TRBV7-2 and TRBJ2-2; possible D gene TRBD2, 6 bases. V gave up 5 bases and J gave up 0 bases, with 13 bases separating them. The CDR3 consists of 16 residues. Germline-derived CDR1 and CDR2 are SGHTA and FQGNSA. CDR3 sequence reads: CASSPRGSTNTGELFF. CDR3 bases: TGTGCCAGCAGCCCCCGGGGGAGTACGAACACCGGGGAGCTGTTTTTT.